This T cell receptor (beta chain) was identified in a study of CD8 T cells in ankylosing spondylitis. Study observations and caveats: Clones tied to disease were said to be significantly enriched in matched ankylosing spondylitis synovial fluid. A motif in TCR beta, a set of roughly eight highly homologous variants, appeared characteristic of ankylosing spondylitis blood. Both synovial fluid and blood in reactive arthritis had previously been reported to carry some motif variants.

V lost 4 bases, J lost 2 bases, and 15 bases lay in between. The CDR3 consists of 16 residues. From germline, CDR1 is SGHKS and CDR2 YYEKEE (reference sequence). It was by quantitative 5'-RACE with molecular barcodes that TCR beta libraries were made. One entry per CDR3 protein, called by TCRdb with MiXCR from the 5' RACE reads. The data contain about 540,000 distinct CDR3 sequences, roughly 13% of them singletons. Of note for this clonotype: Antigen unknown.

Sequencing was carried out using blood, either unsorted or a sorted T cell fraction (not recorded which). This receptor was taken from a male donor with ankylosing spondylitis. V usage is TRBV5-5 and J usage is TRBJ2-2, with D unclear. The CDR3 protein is CASSQTDLSNTGELFF. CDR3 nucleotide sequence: TGTGCCAGCAGCCAAACGGACCTATCCAACACCGGGGAGCTGTTTTTT.